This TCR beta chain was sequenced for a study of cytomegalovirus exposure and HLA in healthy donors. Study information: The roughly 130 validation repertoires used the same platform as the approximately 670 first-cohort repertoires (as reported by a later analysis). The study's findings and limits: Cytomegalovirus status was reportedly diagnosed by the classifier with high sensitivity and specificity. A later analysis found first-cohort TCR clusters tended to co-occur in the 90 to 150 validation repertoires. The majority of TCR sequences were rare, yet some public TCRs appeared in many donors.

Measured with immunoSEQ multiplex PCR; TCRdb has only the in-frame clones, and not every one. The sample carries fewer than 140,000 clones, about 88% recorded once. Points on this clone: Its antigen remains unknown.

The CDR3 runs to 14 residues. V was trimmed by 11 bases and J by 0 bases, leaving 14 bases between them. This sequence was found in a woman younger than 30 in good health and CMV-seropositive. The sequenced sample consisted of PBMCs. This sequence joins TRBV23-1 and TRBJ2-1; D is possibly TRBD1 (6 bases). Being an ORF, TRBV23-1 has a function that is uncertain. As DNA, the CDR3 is TGCGCCGGCGAAGGGGGACCCTCCTACAATGAGCAGTTCTTC. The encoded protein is CAGEGGPSYNEQFF.